This is a list of T cell receptor beta chains from one sample in a study of T cells in Graves' hyperthyroidism and ophthalmopathy. A single record per CDR3 protein comes from TCRdb applying MiXCR to the multiplex PCR reads. This table has around 600,000 distinct CDR3 sequences, 14% appearing once. The specimen sequenced was blood. These receptor sequences come from a woman aged 18-29 years with Graves' ophthalmopathy. The CDR3 runs from the conserved cysteine through the conserved F or W. D genes are given only for firm matches. Clone sizes are given selectively: once, few, many, or a class where the clone is expanded.

clone_size	v_call	d_call	j_call	cdr3_aa	cdr3_nt
many	TRBV12-3/TRBV12-4	-	TRBJ1-4	CASSGTKREKLFF	TGTGCCAGCAGTGGAACTAAGAGGGAAAAACTGTTTTTT
many	TRBV11-2	TRBD2	TRBJ2-7	CASSLELAGTYEQYF	TGTGCCAGCAGCTTAGAACTAGCGGGGACCTACGAGCAGTACTTC
few	TRBV30	-	TRBJ2-5	CAWSGGREETQYF	TGTGCCTGGAGTGGGGGACGAGAGGAGACCCAGTACTTC
many	TRBV12-3/TRBV12-4	TRBD2	TRBJ2-7	CASSFGGGAYEQYF	TGTGCCAGCAGTTTTGGCGGGGGAGCCTACGAGCAGTACTTC
once	TRBV15	TRBD2	TRBJ2-3	CATSRGASGRTHTQYF	TGTGCCACCAGCAGAGGGGCTAGCGGGAGGACCCATACGCAGTATTTT
many	TRBV7-3	-	TRBJ2-5	CASSLRGVGETQYF	TGTGCCAGCAGCTTGCGAGGAGTTGGTGAGACCCAGTACTTC
few	TRBV4-1	-	TRBJ2-5	CASSPPRTETQYF	TGCGCCAGCAGCCCCCCGAGGACCGAGACCCAGTACTTC
-	TRBV9	-	TRBJ1-1	CASSAAGGDTEAFF	TGTGCCAGCAGCGCCGCAGGCGGAGACACTGAAGCTTTCTTT
few	TRBV7-9	-	TRBJ2-6	CASSGAGRDAGSRGANVLTF	TGTGCCAGCAGCGGCGCAGGCCGGGACGCAGGCTCTAGGGGGGCCAACGTCCTGACTTTC
many	TRBV30	-	TRBJ2-7	CAWRKGLAYEQYF	TGTGCCTGGAGAAAGGGGCTTGCGTACGAGCAGTACTTC